A selection of T cell receptor beta chains follows, all from one sample in a study of post-analysis software for immune sequencing data. TCRdb re-derived calls from the PCR reads in MiXCR, one entry per CDR3 protein. The table records some 190,000 distinct CDR3 sequences, 25% to 30% of them present only once. Sequenced input: blood. These receptors were obtained from a girl aged 2-17 years with multiple sclerosis. CDR3s include the opening cysteine and the closing phenylalanine or tryptophan. Fields, in order: V gene, J gene, CDR3 protein.

>TRBV20-1|TRBJ2-5
CSARTSGRAQYF
>TRBV6-5|TRBJ2-7
CASSYGAGGHNEQYF
>TRBV27|TRBJ1-6
CASRDLSSYNSPLHF
>TRBV11-2|TRBJ2-1
CASSPTDGTGFDNEQFF
>TRBV28|TRBJ1-2
CASLRDRGHYYGYTF
>TRBV5-1|TRBJ2-4
CASSLEGPPLAKNIQYF
>TRBV20-1|TRBJ2-3
CSARVAGCTNTQYF
>TRBV12-3/TRBV12-4|TRBJ1-5
CASSFASGNQPQHF
>TRBV7-9|TRBJ1-1
CASSPMGDAEAFF
>TRBV20-1|TRBJ1-2
CSASRARDGYTF
>TRBV6-2/TRBV6-3|TRBJ2-5
CASSFRQGGETQYF
>TRBV20-1|TRBJ2-3
CSARATLGFSTDTQYF
>TRBV12-3/TRBV12-4|TRBJ2-5
CASSTNRWNEQYF
>TRBV9|TRBJ2-1
CASSRDTYNEQFF
>TRBV28|TRBJ2-5
CASTEDGKETQYF
>TRBV4-1|TRBJ1-6
CASSREGPTGSSYSSPLHF
>TRBV5-1|TRBJ2-3
CASSVYVQGGTDTQYF
>TRBV12-3/TRBV12-4|TRBJ2-5
CASQTGLETQYF
>TRBV2|TRBJ2-1
CASSVFRGGGSGAYEQFF
>TRBV24-1|TRBJ2-4
CATSSEGNIQYF
>TRBV7-9|TRBJ1-2
CASSKGGQGGYGYTF
>TRBV18|TRBJ2-5
CASSPLEREKKAQYF
>TRBV5-1|TRBJ2-4
CASSQDSPGGKNIQYF
>TRBV27|TRBJ1-2
CASSLSWTGGAFYGYTF
>TRBV20-1|TRBJ1-2
CSASYIRERPNYGYTF
>TRBV11-3|TRBJ2-5
CASSHTGGRSPYNEQYF
>TRBV18|TRBJ2-2
CASSPDGPRTGELFF
>TRBV10-3|TRBJ2-1
CAIRTDRGSYNEQFF
>TRBV11-2|TRBJ2-1
CASSALRGGAASYNEQFF